What follows are 18 T cell receptor beta chains derived from one specimen sequenced in a study of T cells in localized non-small cell lung cancer. Some clones are missing from TCRdb's copy, which holds only in-frame ones; the method was immunoSEQ multiplex PCR. The sample shows approximately 26,000 clones, around four fifths of them seen only once. This specimen was peripheral blood, taken before any cancer treatment. The source is a woman between 35 and 70 years old with stage I lung adenocarcinoma.

This chain links TRBV5-1 with TRBJ1-2, with 7 nucleotides matching TRBD1. The J segment lost 0 bases and the V segment lost 5 bases, leaving 4 bases of the junction unmatched. The CDR3 extends over 14 amino acids. CDR1 and CDR2 (germline): SGHRS, YFSETQ. The CDR3 is CASRSGQSNYGYTF. DNA of the CDR3: TGCGCCAGCAGATCGGGACAGTCTAACTATGGCTACACCTTC.

The chain uses TRBV6-1 and TRBJ1-1; 7 bases fit TRBD1. CDR3 length equals 15 residues. Trimming at V came to 8 bases and at J to 3 bases, leaving 12 bases not matched to a gene. Germline lookup yields CDR1 MNHNS and CDR2 SASEGT. In DNA, the CDR3 is TGTGCCAGCGACCCTCTCAAGGGGGCGGACACTGAAGCTTTCTTT. It codes for CASDPLKGADTEAFF.

The CDR3 reads CASSYGGPEAFF. In DNA form, the CDR3 reads TGTGCCAGCAGTTACGGGGGTCCTGAAGCTTTCTTT. The V and J genes are TRBV6-6 and TRBJ1-1; TRBD1 might be the D (5 bases). Trimming took 2 bases from V and 6 from J, leaving 7 bases between them. Germline assignment: CDR1 MNHNY and CDR2 SVGAGI (reference sequence). This CDR3 spans 12 amino acids.

This chain uses TRBV5-6 with TRBJ2-7; 8 positions match TRBD2. With V trimmed by 6 bases and J by 5 bases, 13 bases remained unmatched. CDR1 is SGHDT and CDR2 is YYEEEE in the germline V gene. CDR3 length: 15 amino acids. CDR3 in DNA: TGTGCCAGCACCAGTGGCGGGGGGCTCACCCACGAGCAGTACTTC. It codes for CASTSGGGLTHEQYF. The whole variable domain, filled in from reference TRBV5-6 and TRBJ2-7, reads DAGVTQSPTHLIKTRGQQVTLRCSPKSGHDTVSWYQQALGQGPQFIFQYYEEEERQRGNFPDRFSGHQFPNYSSELNVNALLLGDSALYLCASTSGGGLTHEQYFGPGTRLTVT.

This clone was recorded a few times. V gene TRBV6-1 combines with J gene TRBJ1-5; 7 bases line up with TRBD1. The V segment lost 2 bases and the J segment 5 bases; nucleotides outside the gene matches: 9. The CDR3 totals 16 residues. Germline V gene lookup returns CDR1 MNHNS and CDR2 SASEGT. CDR3 sequence: CASSEKRTGVHQPQHF. DNA for the CDR3: TGTGCCAGCAGTGAAAAGCGTACAGGGGTTCATCAGCCCCAGCATTTT.

This chain links TRBV5-8 with TRBJ2-1, with a possible D match to TRBD2 (5 bases). Germline values: CDR1 SGHTS, CDR2 YDEGEE. Trimming took 2 bases from V and 0 from J, leaving 18 bases between them. This CDR3 contains 18 residues. CDR3 region: CASSFSLLALSSYNEQFF. For the CDR3, the DNA is TGTGCCAGCAGCTTTTCACTTTTAGCGCTAAGCTCCTACAATGAGCAGTTCTTC. Supplemented by reference TRBV5-8 and TRBJ2-1, the full variable domain reads EAGVTQSPTHLIKTRGQQATLRCSPISGHTSVYWYQQALGLGLQFLLWYDEGEERNRGNFPPRFSGRQFPNYSSELNVNALELEDSALYLCASSFSLLALSSYNEQFFGPGTRLTVL.

The rearrangement uses TRBV6-6 and TRBJ1-5; the D is unclear. The germline V gene has CDR1 MNHNY and CDR2 SVGAGI (reference sequence). V gave up 5 bases and J gave up 3 bases, with 11 bases separating them. The CDR3 extends over 14 amino acids. CDR3 protein: CASSPSGPNQPQHF. The CDR3 DNA sequence: TGTGCCAGCAGTCCATCCGGGCCCAATCAGCCCCAGCATTTT.

J is TRBJ1-1 and V is TRBV7-2, with 8 bases that match TRBD1. This CDR3 comprises 15 residues. Germline-derived CDR1 and CDR2 are SGHTA and FQGNSA. Trimming at V came to 5 bases and at J to 0 bases, leaving 5 bases not matched to a gene. This CDR3 reads CASSPGDRLNTEAFF. CDR3 DNA: TGTGCCAGCAGCCCAGGGGACAGGTTGAACACTGAAGCTTTCTTT.

This clone showed up just a few times. This sequence joins TRBV6-5 and TRBJ2-3; 9 bases are a match to TRBD1. The CDR3 loop spans 16 amino acids. The V and J ends lost 3 bases and 0 bases, in that order; junction bases with no gene match: 4. Germline CDR1 reads MNHEY; CDR2 reads SVGAGI. The CDR3: CASSYTGGISTDTQYF. The CDR3 DNA follows: TGTGCCAGCAGTTATACAGGGGGCATCAGCACAGATACGCAGTATTTT.

V is TRBV30 and J is TRBJ2-1, with 7 bases matching TRBD2. The CDR3 consists of 15 residues. Losses at the gene ends were 0 bases for V and 3 bases for J; bases not matched to a gene: 5. Germline loops: CDR1 GTSNPN, CDR2 SVGIG (reference sequence). CDR3 sequence: CAWSVRTGGYNEQFF. DNA for the CDR3: TGTGCCTGGAGTGTACGAACGGGGGGCTACAATGAGCAGTTCTTC. Filled out from reference TRBV30 and TRBJ2-1, the complete variable domain reads SQTIHQWPATLVQPVGSPLSLECTVEGTSNPNLYWYRQAAGRGLQLLFYSVGIGQISSEVPQNLSASRPQDRQFILSSKKLLLSDSGFYLCAWSVRTGGYNEQFFGPGTRLTVL.

This clone has a handful of counts. The genes are TRBV5-1 and TRBJ2-6, with D unresolved. Trimming took off 5 bases at V and 3 bases at J, with 9 bases between the two ends. This CDR3 is 14 amino acids long. Germline V gene data show CDR1 as SGHRS and CDR2 as YFSETQ. DNA for the CDR3: TGCGCCAGCAGGGTGGGAATTGGGGCCAACGTCCTGACTTTC. It codes for CASRVGIGANVLTF.

Only a few counts were recorded for this clone. This chain joins TRBV7-2 and TRBJ1-5, with 7 bases fitting TRBD1. CDR1 and CDR2 from the germline V gene are SGHTA and FQGNSA. V shed 5 bases and J 6 bases; nucleotides not matched to a gene: 10. CDR3 length: 15 residues. Here the CDR3 DNA reads TGTGCCAGCAGCCCCTTAAGGGGGCTGGCTCAGCCCCAGCATTTT. Amino acids: CASSPLRGLAQPQHF.

V and J are TRBV19 and TRBJ1-5; 10 bases are shared with TRBD1. Germline V gene sequence: CDR1 LNHDA, CDR2 SQIVND (reference sequence). CDR3 length equals 17 residues. V was clipped by 4 bases and J by 4 bases; unmatched bases: 10. The CDR3: CASSSRGTGVPNQPQHF. The CDR3 coding sequence is TGTGCCAGTAGTAGCCGGGGGACAGGGGTTCCTAATCAGCCCCAGCATTTT.

This chain links TRBV27 with TRBJ2-7; D is uncertain. Per germline, CDR1 MNHEY and CDR2 SMNVEV (reference sequence). This CDR3 is built from 14 residues. V was clipped by 2 bases and J by 0 bases, with 8 bases between them. The CDR3 is CASSLTTNSYEQYF. DNA of the CDR3: TGTGCCAGCAGTTTAACGACAAACTCCTACGAGCAGTACTTC.

The CDR3 sequence: CASRLRTSGGVTDTQYF. The CDR3 region has the DNA TGTGCCAGCAGACTGCGGACTAGCGGGGGGGTCACAGATACGCAGTATTTT. This sequence joins TRBV5-6 and TRBJ2-3, with 15 nucleotides matching TRBD2. Germline assignment: CDR1 SGHDT and CDR2 YYEEEE. V lost 5 bases to trimming and J lost 2 bases; unmatched junction nucleotides: 6. The CDR3 totals 17 residues. Full variable domain (rest looked up from reference TRBV5-6 and TRBJ2-3): DAGVTQSPTHLIKTRGQQVTLRCSPKSGHDTVSWYQQALGQGPQFIFQYYEEEERQRGNFPDRFSGHQFPNYSSELNVNALLLGDSALYLCASRLRTSGGVTDTQYFGPGTRLTVL.

This clone was seen a handful of times. The chain uses TRBV6-1 and TRBJ1-2; possibly TRBD1 for D (5 bases). The CDR3 loop spans 13 amino acids. The V end was cut by 5 bases, the J end by 4 bases, with 11 bases between. CDR1 and CDR2 from the germline V gene are MNHNS and SASEGT. The CDR3 sequence is CASSLGARYGYTF. The CDR3 DNA follows: TGTGCCAGCAGTCTTGGGGCCCGCTATGGCTACACCTTC.

This chain uses TRBV19 with TRBJ1-5, with 7 bases matching TRBD1. J lost 4 bases, V lost 7 bases, and 7 bases had no gene match. CDR1 LNHDA and CDR2 SQIVND come from the germline V gene (reference sequence). CDR3 length equals 14 residues. The CDR3 nucleotides are TGTGCCAGTAAACGAGGGGGCCTAAATCAGCCCCAGCATTTT. This sequence encodes CASKRGGLNQPQHF.

This chain joins TRBV19 and TRBJ1-1; a weak D match, TRBD1 (5 bases). The V end was cut by 7 bases, the J end by 8 bases, with 14 bases between. CDR3 length: 12 amino acids. Germline assignment: CDR1 LNHDA and CDR2 SQIVND (reference sequence). The CDR3 region is CASIRDRGEAFF. Written as DNA, the CDR3 is TGTGCCAGTATTCGCGATCGGGGCGAAGCTTTCTTT.